Below, one TCR beta chain is given with its context. The CDR3 has 17 residues. From germline, CDR1 is MNHNS and CDR2 SASEGT. V dropped 2 bases and J dropped 4; count of bases not matched to a gene: 13. This specimen belongs to a study of blood T cell repertoires in COVID-19. Original handling: Reference gene primer amplification gave nucleated cell count estimates. Assay used: immunoSEQ multiplex PCR; TCRdb lists only in-frame clones, some missing. V and J calls plus clone size are reproduced from that table; the DNA served to infer D and trimming. The table shows tens of thousands of clones, with 80% to 90% occurring only once.

This clonotype was obtained from an older woman with acute or convalescent COVID-19. The sequenced sample was peripheral blood. This chain links TRBV6-1 with TRBJ1-2; 7 nucleotides match TRBD1. CDR3 residues: CASSERQGASVGYGYTF. As DNA, the CDR3 is TGTGCCAGCAGTGAAAGACAGGGTGCTAGCGTGGGCTATGGCTACACCTTC.